This TCR beta chain was found in a study of shared T cell receptors in the human thymus. Clones were sequenced by immunoSEQ multiplex PCR, and TCRdb holds only the in-frame ones, with some missing. This sample has hundreds of thousands of clones, with about four fifths found just once. The CDR3 spans 16 residues. CDR1 is SGHDN and CDR2 is FVKESK in the germline V gene. The V end lost 4 bases, the J end lost 7 bases, and 20 bases lay between the germline ends. The sample was also reused in another study, on human thymus T cells. Per that study: Thymic repertoires from unrelated individuals overlapped highly, related research reported.

The chain recombines TRBV14 with TRBJ1-5; D is undetermined. The clonotype originates from a boy under two years old with a congenital heart defect. The sample was thymocytes. The CDR3 bases are TGTGCCAGCAGCCCACGGACTGAGAAGGAGCGGCAGCCCCAGCATTTT. Its translation is CASSPRTEKERQPQHF.